This T cell receptor beta chain originates from a study of PD-L1 blockade in urothelial cancer. Across the whole study: The year 2014 saw patients start atezolizumab, 1,200 mg intravenously every 3 weeks. Timepoints chosen for blood analysis were 3 weeks (second dose) and 6 weeks after treatment start.

This clone has more than one count but fewer than ten. Time point specified: peripheral blood 6 weeks after treatment start. Patients suffered from locally advanced or metastatic urothelial carcinoma. The CDR3 sequence is 10 residues long. V was pared by 5 bases and J by 11 bases, with 12 bases between. The V gene's germline CDR1 is DFQATT and CDR2 SNEGSKA (reference sequence). Data came from immunoSEQ multiplex PCR; TCRdb stores just in-frame clones and leaves some out. This table has around 29,000 clones, approximately 80% appearing once. The sequence was obtained from a man aged 65 to 85 with urothelial cancer. Material: PBMCs, obtained around atezolizumab (anti-PD-L1) treatment. V gene TRBV20-1 combines with J gene TRBJ1-1; no reliable D call. CDR3 sequence reads: CSAPRGGAFF. Here the CDR3 DNA reads TGCAGTGCTCCCCGTGGAGGGGCTTTCTTT.